The 8 T cell receptor beta chains below were found in one sample sequenced in a study of T-cell reconstitution after alpha-beta-depleted transplantation in children. The TCRbeta library incorporated unique molecular identifiers. MiXCR, run by TCRdb on the PCR reads, gives a single entry per CDR3 protein. Of over 550,000 distinct CDR3 sequences listed, 10% to 13% are singletons. The material sequenced was PBMCs from the stem cell graft donor, taken from the stem cell graft. These receptor sequences come from a human donor who donated a stem cell graft to a child with acute myeloid leukemia.

V gene TRBV28 combines with J gene TRBJ2-4; D not resolved. The V end was cut by 3 bases, the J end by 0 bases, with 12 bases between. Looked up from germline, CDR1 is MDHEN and CDR2 is SYDVKM. The CDR3 has 16 residues. Written as DNA, the CDR3 is TGTGCCAGCAGTTTGATGAAGTGGGGAGCCAAAAACATTCAGTACTTC. As protein: CASSLMKWGAKNIQYF.

The table lists this clonotype with many counts. The chain is built from TRBV12-3 or TRBV12-4 and TRBJ2-3; 8 positions agree with TRBD2. V shed 6 bases and J 0 bases; nucleotides not matched to a gene: 8. The CDR3 sequence is 16 residues long. CDR3 loop: CASRATSASSTDTQYF. The DNA for the CDR3 is TGTGCCAGCAGGGCGACTAGCGCTTCTAGCACAGATACGCAGTATTTT.

This clonotype was seen a handful of times. V usage is TRBV25-1 and J usage is TRBJ2-7; D call uncertain. The CDR3 is made up of 12 amino acids. The germline gives CDR1 MGHDK, CDR2 SYGVNS. The V and J ends lost 6 bases and 0 bases respectively, with 6 bases between them. The CDR3 nucleotides read TGTGCCAGCAGGGTCGCCTCCTACGAGCAGTACTTC. This sequence encodes CASRVASYEQYF.

A few counts support this clonotype. The V and J genes are TRBV7-3 and TRBJ2-2; D is possibly TRBD2 (5 bases). CDR1 SGHTA and CDR2 FQGTGA come from the germline V gene. The CDR3 has 16 amino acids. Deletions cut 4 bases from V and 1 base from J, with 13 bases between. CDR3 amino acids: CASSSRVAGNTGELFF. For the CDR3, the DNA is TGTGCCAGCAGCTCCAGAGTCGCGGGGAACACCGGGGAGCTGTTTTTT.

In this sample, this clonotype turned up many times. The rearrangement links TRBV20-1 to TRBJ2-1; TRBD2 matches 9 bases. In germline, CDR1 is DFQATT, CDR2 SNEGSKA (reference sequence). CDR3 length: 13 residues. V dropped 6 bases and J dropped 9; count of bases not matched to a gene: 9. CDR3 region: CSATGTSRGEQFF. In nucleotides, the CDR3 is TGCAGTGCAACCGGGACTAGCCGGGGTGAGCAGTTCTTC.

This clonotype was observed a handful of times. The gene calls are TRBV7-2 and TRBJ2-4, with unresolved D. The CDR3 has 12 residues. Germline assignment: CDR1 SGHTA and CDR2 FQGNSA. Trimming shortened V by 2 bases and J by 5 bases, and 4 bases separated the two germline ends. The CDR3 bases are TGTGCCAGCAGCTTAACGGAAAACATTCAGTACTTC. This translates into CASSLTENIQYF.

The chain uses TRBV29-1 and TRBJ2-5; 10 bases fit TRBD2. The CDR3 is made up of 15 amino acids. Unmatched junction bases numbered 7, after V lost 4 bases and J lost 2 bases. Germline V gene lookup returns CDR1 SQVTM and CDR2 ANQGSEA. CDR3 coding DNA: TGCAGCGTTGTCCGACTAGCGGGCGAGCAAGAGACCCAGTACTTC. Its translation: CSVVRLAGEQETQYF.

The chain links TRBV7-3 to TRBJ1-2; D unresolved. The CDR3 contains 14 residues. V lost 4 bases and J lost 4, with 13 bases in between. Germline assignment: CDR1 SGHTA and CDR2 FQGTGA. CDR3 protein: CASSSPGIPYGYTF. DNA of the CDR3: TGTGCCAGCAGCTCTCCCGGGATACCCTATGGCTACACCTTC.